One sample yielded the 23 T cell receptor beta chains listed below, sequenced in a study of long-term antiretroviral therapy in people with HIV (dated by TCRdb to 2022 to 2024). The immunoSEQ hsTCRB v3.0 assay was used at survey level resolution for TRB variable region sequencing. TCRdb carries this immuneACCESS record with in-frame sequences only. Its versions omit some clonotypes, under half of them owing to an unresolved V gene in the studies checked, with the rest unexplained. For this sample the table gives about 29,000 clones, of which approximately 86% were detected only once. The ten largest clones capture 7% to 8% of the sample. Sequences were derived from unsorted PBMCs, sampled approximately 5 years before starting antiretroviral therapy. All receptors derive from a man aged 45 to 65 with HIV.

J is TRBJ1-4 and V is TRBV5-1, with 10 bases aligning to TRBD1. The trim removed 2 bases at V and 8 bases at J, leaving 6 bases unmatched. Germline V CDR1 and CDR2: SGHRS, YFSETQ. This CDR3 spans 15 amino acids. The CDR3 DNA reads TGCGCCAGCAGCTTACAGACAGGGGGCGGCGAAAAACTGTTTTTT. Translation gives CASSLQTGGGEKLFF. Together with reference TRBV5-1 and TRBJ1-4, the CDR3 gives the full variable domain: KAGVTQTPRYLIKTRGQQVTLSCSPISGHRSVSWYQQTPGQGLQFLFEYFSETQRNKGNFPGRFSGRQFSNSRSEMNVSTLELGDSALYLCASSLQTGGGEKLFFGSGTQLSVL.

The count of this clone is one. The chain couples TRBV1 to TRBJ1-1. TRBV1 is a known pseudogene. The CDR3 extends over 14 amino acids. CDR3 DNA: TGCACCAGCAGCCAAGGAAACAGTGCTCGGAGGGCTTTCTTT. This sequence encodes CTSSQGNSARRAFF.

This clone was found once. The chain joins TRBV30 to TRBJ2-5; 7 bases map to TRBD1. With 3 bases clipped from V and 3 bases from J, the junction kept 4 bases outside the gene matches. Germline CDR1 GTSNPN, CDR2 SVGIG (reference sequence). CDR3 size: 13 residues. The CDR3 sequence is CAWSLGQKETQYF. In DNA, the CDR3 is TGTGCCTGGAGCCTGGGACAGAAAGAGACCCAGTACTTC.

V gene TRBV4-1 combines with J gene TRBJ1-3; D call uncertain. The CDR3 consists of 17 residues. Germline V gene lookup returns CDR1 MGHRA and CDR2 YSYEKL. The V gene lost 4 bases and the J gene lost 6 bases, with 22 bases spanning the gap. This CDR3 reads CASSRPQAATIPNTIYF. CDR3 sequence (DNA): TGCGCCAGCAGCCGACCCCAGGCTGCTACGATCCCAAACACCATATATTTT.

The J gene is TRBJ2-3, the V gene TRBV14, with D unclear. Germline CDR1 and CDR2: SGHDN and FVKESK. The CDR3 sequence is 14 residues long. Trimming left V 4 bases short and J 3 bases short, with 11 bases between. CDR3 in amino acids: CASSRLGSTDTQYF. In DNA, the CDR3 is TGTGCCAGCAGCCGGTTGGGGTCGACAGATACGCAGTATTTT.

V usage is TRBV28 and J usage is TRBJ1-1; no reliable D call. The CDR3 is made up of 14 amino acids. Germline V lookup: CDR1 MDHEN, CDR2 SYDVKM. V lost 1 base, J lost 4 bases, and 10 bases lay in between. The CDR3 is CASSLSAGITEAFF. The CDR3 DNA reads TGTGCCAGCAGTTTATCGGCAGGAATCACTGAAGCTTTCTTT.

The chain is built from TRBV6-1 and TRBJ2-2; TRBD1 is a possible D gene (6 bases). With 4 bases removed from V and 0 bases from J, the gap between germline ends came to 6 bases. Germline-derived CDR1 and CDR2 are MNHNS and SASEGT. This CDR3 has 14 residues. CDR3 DNA: TGTGCCAGCAGTGGACAGGCGAACACCGGGGAGCTGTTTTTT. Translation gives CASSGQANTGELFF.

The rearrangement uses TRBV9 and TRBJ1-2; D unclear. CDR3 length equals 16 residues. Germline V gives CDR1 SGDLS, CDR2 YYNGEE. The germline V and J ends were trimmed by 4 bases and 0 bases, with 16 bases remaining between them. The CDR3 coding sequence is TGTGCCAGCAGCAGTAGAGGTCCAGGCTCTAACTATGGCTACACCTTC. It codes for CASSSRGPGSNYGYTF. The variable domain in full, completed from reference TRBV9 and TRBJ1-2, reads DSGVTQTPKHLITATGQRVTLRCSPRSGDLSVYWYQQSLDQGLQFLIQYYNGEERAKGNILERFSAQQFPDLHSELNLSSLELGDSALYFCASSSRGPGSNYGYTFGSGTRLTVV.

This chain joins TRBV7-9 and TRBJ2-3; 15 bases match TRBD2. Germline V lookup: CDR1 SEHNR, CDR2 FQNEAQ (reference sequence). The V segment lost 4 bases and the J segment 4 bases; nucleotides outside the gene matches: 3. This CDR3 has 16 amino acids. CDR3 protein: CASSSRTSGGADTQYF. CDR3 nucleotides: TGTGCCAGCAGCTCTCGGACTAGCGGGGGGGCAGATACGCAGTATTTT.

The chain recombines TRBV5-6 with TRBJ2-1; 14 positions match TRBD2. CDR1 SGHDT and CDR2 YYEEEE come from the germline V gene. The CDR3 length is 15 residues. With 4 bases clipped from V and 8 bases from J, the junction kept 5 bases outside the gene matches. As DNA, the CDR3 is TGTGCCAGCAGCCTAGGGACTAGCGGGGGCTATGAGCAGTTCTTC. This encodes CASSLGTSGGYEQFF.

The CDR3 region is CASSLVAETQYF. CDR3 nucleotides: TGTGCCAGCAGCTTAGTCGCGGAGACCCAGTACTTC. This chain joins TRBV11-2 and TRBJ2-5; no clear D. The CDR3 runs 12 residues. The V gene's germline CDR1 is SGHAT and CDR2 FQNNGV. V was cut by 1 base and J by 5 bases, with 5 bases left in between.

The chain recombines TRBV6-5 with TRBJ2-7; 8 bases line up with TRBD1. The CDR3 runs 15 residues. Germline V gene data show CDR1 as MNHEY and CDR2 as SVGAGI. J was trimmed by 6 bases and V by 4 bases; bases with no gene match: 11. The CDR3 spells CASSFGGRGRGEQYF. The CDR3, as DNA: TGTGCCAGCAGTTTCGGTGGCAGGGGGCGAGGCGAGCAGTACTTC.

This chain joins TRBV20-1 and TRBJ2-5, with D hard to call. Trimming left V 6 bases short and J 4 bases short, with 9 bases between. The CDR3 runs to 11 residues. Per germline, CDR1 DFQATT and CDR2 SNEGSKA (reference sequence). The CDR3 region is CSAGVGETQYF. In nucleotides, the CDR3 is TGCAGTGCCGGAGTTGGAGAGACCCAGTACTTC.

V gene TRBV10-3 combines with J gene TRBJ1-4; D gene uncertain. This CDR3 spans 15 amino acids. Trimming removed 8 bases at V and 0 bases at J, with 13 bases between. Germline CDR1 ENHRY, CDR2 SYGVKD. CDR3 amino acids: CAIGPFPATNEKLFF. CDR3 nucleotides: TGTGCCATCGGGCCGTTCCCAGCAACTAATGAAAAACTGTTTTTT.

The V call is TRBV6-6, the J call TRBJ1-4, with a possible D match to TRBD1 (5 bases). The CDR3 is made up of 14 amino acids. The ends were cut back, 6 bases at V and 6 bases at J, with 14 bases in the middle. Germline assignment: CDR1 MNHNY and CDR2 SVGAGI (reference sequence). The CDR3 protein is CASSPGTRDEKLFF. In DNA form, the CDR3 reads TGTGCCAGCAGCCCCGGGACGCGAGATGAAAAACTGTTTTTT.

The chain carries TRBV10-1 and TRBJ2-7; perhaps TRBD2 as D (6 bases). The V gene's germline CDR1 is WNHNN and CDR2 SYGVQD (reference sequence). The CDR3 is made up of 13 amino acids. Trimming took 5 bases from V and 5 from J, leaving 13 bases between them. The CDR3: CASSYGRNDEQYF. The DNA for the CDR3 is TGCGCCAGCAGTTACGGGAGAAATGACGAGCAGTACTTC.

The count of this clone is one. This chain joins TRBV7-8 and TRBJ1-6; D is possibly TRBD1 (6 bases). V was trimmed by 5 bases and J by 8 bases, leaving 10 bases between them. The CDR3 is 13 amino acids. Germline CDR1 and CDR2: SGHVS and FQNEAQ. In DNA, the CDR3 is TGTGCCAGCAGCCTGACAGGAGATTCACCCCTCCACTTT. Encoded protein: CASSLTGDSPLHF.

This clone was seen once. The chain uses TRBV5-6 and TRBJ2-3; D remains unclear. V lost 2 bases and J 0 bases, leaving 4 bases between the germline ends. CDR1 and CDR2 from the germline V gene are SGHDT and YYEEEE. The CDR3 loop spans 13 amino acids. CDR3 coding DNA: TGTGCCAGCAGCTTTGATAGCACAGATACGCAGTATTTT. Protein product: CASSFDSTDTQYF.

J is TRBJ1-2 and V is TRBV7-2, with 7 bases that match TRBD1. The V segment lost 4 bases and the J segment 2 bases; nucleotides outside the gene matches: 4. CDR1 and CDR2 from the germline V gene are SGHTA and FQGNSA. The CDR3 runs 14 residues. The CDR3 here is CASSSRDSNYGYTF. The CDR3 DNA is TGTGCCAGCAGCTCACGGGACAGCAACTATGGCTACACCTTC.

The V and J genes are TRBV2 and TRBJ2-7; D is undetermined. The V end was cut by 8 bases, the J end by 0 bases, with 2 bases between. The CDR3 extends over 10 amino acids. Per the germline V gene, CDR1 is SNHLY and CDR2 is FYNNEI. DNA for the CDR3: TGTGCCAGCGTCTCCTACGAGCAGTACTTC. It translates to CASVSYEQYF.

This clone has only one observation. The chain uses TRBV18 and TRBJ2-5; maybe TRBD1 (6 bases). Trimming took off 6 bases at V and 4 bases at J, with 15 bases between the two ends. CDR1 is KGHSH and CDR2 is LQKENI in the germline V gene. This CDR3 spans 14 amino acids. DNA of the CDR3: TGTGCCAGCTCCCGAAGCACAGGGCTAGAGACCCAGTACTTC. The encoded protein is CASSRSTGLETQYF. The whole variable domain, remainder taken from reference TRBV18 and TRBJ2-5, is NAGVMQNPRHLVRRRGQEARLRCSPMKGHSHVYWYRQLPEEGLKFMVYLQKENIIDESGMPKERFSAEFPKEGPSILRIQQVVRGDSAAYFCASSRSTGLETQYFGPGTRLLVL.

This clone was counted only a few times. The chain couples TRBV7-9 to TRBJ1-5, with a tentative D call TRBD1 (6 bases). Between the trimmed V and J ends, which lost 5 bases and 7 bases, there was a span of 12 bases. The germline gives CDR1 SEHNR, CDR2 FQNEAQ (reference sequence). This CDR3 contains 13 residues. As DNA, the CDR3 is TGTGCCAGCAGCCTAGGGGGAGGACAGCCCCAGCATTTT. It translates to CASSLGGGQPQHF.

This clone has only a few counts. The chain recombines TRBV7-8 with TRBJ1-5; D gene uncertain. Trimming cost V 2 bases and J 4 bases, with 15 bases left between them. From germline, CDR1 is SGHVS and CDR2 FQNEAQ. CDR3 length: 16 amino acids. For the CDR3, the DNA is TGTGCCAGCAGCTTAAGGGCCAGCCTAATAAATCAGCCCCAGCATTTT. It translates to CASSLRASLINQPQHF.